Presented here are 5 T cell receptor beta chains from one specimen sequenced in a study of T cell responses to AZD1222 COVID-19 vaccine. Assay used: immunoSEQ multiplex PCR; TCRdb lists only in-frame clones, some missing. The sample carries some 150,000 clones, around 88% recorded once. This specimen consisted of peripheral blood, obtained on day 0 of AZD1222 vaccination. The origin of the receptors is an adult in good health.

The CDR3 loop reads CASSLRARGYGYTF. Written as DNA, the CDR3 is TGTGCCAGCAGTTTGAGGGCCCGGGGCTATGGCTACACCTTC. The chain links TRBV27 to TRBJ1-2; D unresolved. Germline V lookup: CDR1 MNHEY, CDR2 SMNVEV (reference sequence). Trimming pared 3 bases from V and 4 bases from J, leaving 12 bases between. CDR3 size: 14 residues.

The chain carries TRBV6-5 and TRBJ1-1, with 9 bases identical to TRBD1. Germline V gene sequence: CDR1 MNHEY, CDR2 SVGAGI. The CDR3 consists of 15 residues. V dropped 6 bases and J dropped 1; count of bases not matched to a gene: 6. In nucleotides, the CDR3 is TGTGCCAGCAGCACTCAGGACAGGGGGAACACTGAAGCTTTCTTT. This translates into CASSTQDRGNTEAFF.

The CDR3 here is CASSQGGGGGYGYTF. The CDR3 DNA is TGCGCCAGCAGCCAAGGGGGAGGGGGCGGGTATGGCTACACCTTC. The V gene is TRBV4-3, the J gene TRBJ1-2, with TRBD1 matching 7 bases. Per the germline V gene, CDR1 is LGHNA and CDR2 is YSLEER. With 1 base clipped from V and 5 bases from J, the junction kept 7 bases outside the gene matches. The CDR3 extends over 15 amino acids.

This clone occurred a few times. The V gene is TRBV27, the J gene TRBJ2-7, with unresolved D. Germline CDR1 and CDR2: MNHEY and SMNVEV (reference sequence). This CDR3 has 16 residues. V was cut by 4 bases and J by 6 bases, with 22 bases left in between. The CDR3 DNA is TGTGCCAGCAGTTCCGGGCAGACCCGGCGTGGATCCGAGCAGTACTTC. Protein product: CASSSGQTRRGSEQYF.

The chain employs TRBV6-5 and TRBJ2-1; D is uncertain. This CDR3 is 15 amino acids long. CDR1 and CDR2 from the germline V gene are MNHEY and SVGAGI. V lost 0 bases and J lost 0, with 6 bases in between. CDR3 in DNA: TGTGCCAGCAGTTACTCTAGGGCCTCCTACAATGAGCAGTTCTTC. Translating it yields CASSYSRASYNEQFF.